The entry below gives a single T cell receptor (beta chain) sequence along with its context. Method: immunoSEQ multiplex PCR; TCRdb's copy keeps in-frame clones and lacks some. This sample has 45,000 to 55,000 clones, with around three quarters found just once. Trimming pared 2 bases from V and 2 bases from J, leaving 12 bases between. Germline CDR1 is ENHRY and CDR2 is SYGVKD. The CDR3 spans 16 residues. The record originates from a study of radiation and T cells in renal cell carcinoma. Time point given: blood 2 weeks post-SBRT. Treatment reported: 15 Gy SBRT to primary tumor, nephrectomy 4 weeks later.

The rearrangement joins TRBV10-3 to TRBJ2-2; no clear D gene. The origin of this receptor is a woman in her 70s with renal cell carcinoma. Sequenced here: blood, sampled from a patient whose treatment included radiotherapy and nephrectomy. CDR3 coding DNA: TGTGCCATCAGTGAGCTGGCCGGAATTAACACCGGGGAGCTGTTTTTT. Its protein product is CAISELAGINTGELFF.